These 3 T cell receptor beta chains share one sample of origin, sequenced in a study of PD-1 blockade in mismatch repair-deficient tumors. Here immunoSEQ multiplex PCR was the method, and the copy in TCRdb shows in-frame clones only, minus some. The sample consists of about 84,000 clones, 81% of them appearing once. Material: peripheral blood, obtained 12 weeks after starting pembrolizumab. All receptors come from an adult with mismatch repair-deficient cancer.

The rearrangement uses TRBV6-1 and TRBJ1-4; D uncertain. Germline CDR1 and CDR2: MNHNS and SASEGT. Trimming removed 4 bases at V and 3 bases at J, with 12 bases between. CDR3 length equals 15 residues. The CDR3 spells CASSVRESPNEKLFF. For the CDR3, the DNA is TGTGCCAGCAGTGTCCGGGAGTCTCCTAATGAAAAACTGTTTTTT.

V usage is TRBV19 and J usage is TRBJ2-2; D perhaps matches TRBD2 (5 bases). The length of the CDR3 is 13 residues. V was clipped by 3 bases and J by 7 bases, with 9 bases between them. CDR1 LNHDA and CDR2 SQIVND come from the germline V gene (reference sequence). CDR3 loop: CASSMDWGGELFF. As DNA, the CDR3 is TGTGCCAGTAGTATGGACTGGGGCGGGGAGCTGTTTTTT.

This clone has just one count. V usage is TRBV5-1 and J usage is TRBJ1-3; D remains unclear. Germline V lookup: CDR1 SGHRS, CDR2 YFSETQ. Trimming shortened V by 0 bases and J by 0 bases, and 7 bases separated the two germline ends. The CDR3 spans 15 residues. The CDR3 protein is CASSLDVGSGNTIYF. DNA for the CDR3: TGCGCCAGCAGCTTGGATGTAGGCTCTGGAAACACCATATATTTT.